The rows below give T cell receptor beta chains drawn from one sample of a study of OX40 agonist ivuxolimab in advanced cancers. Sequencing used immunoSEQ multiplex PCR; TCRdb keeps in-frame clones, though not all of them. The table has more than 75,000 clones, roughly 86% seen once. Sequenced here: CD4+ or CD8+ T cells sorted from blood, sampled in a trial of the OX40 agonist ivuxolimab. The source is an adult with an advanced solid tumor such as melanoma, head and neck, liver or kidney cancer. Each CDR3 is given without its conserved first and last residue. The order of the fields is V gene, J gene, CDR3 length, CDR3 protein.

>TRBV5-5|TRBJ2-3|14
ASSSGTSNSTDTQY
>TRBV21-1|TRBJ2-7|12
ASRYRDRSYEQY
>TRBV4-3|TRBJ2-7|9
ASSQDSEQY
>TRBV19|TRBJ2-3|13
ASSIGVGSTDTQY
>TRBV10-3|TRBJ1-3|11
AIRPVSGNTIY
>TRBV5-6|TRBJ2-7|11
ASSFERSYEQY
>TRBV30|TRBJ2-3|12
AWSTLVRQHTQY
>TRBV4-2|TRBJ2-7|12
ASSQGVGTYEQY
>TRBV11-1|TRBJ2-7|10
ASRGQGDEQY
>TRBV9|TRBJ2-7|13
ASSVGLAEEYEQY
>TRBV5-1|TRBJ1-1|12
ASSFNVAKTEAF
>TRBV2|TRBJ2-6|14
ASRQTTLSGANVLT
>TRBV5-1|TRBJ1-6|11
ASTITEGSPLH
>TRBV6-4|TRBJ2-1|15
ASIRMTSGGNDNEQF
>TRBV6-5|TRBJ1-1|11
ASRDRTNTEAF
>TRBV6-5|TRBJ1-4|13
ASSPVDRGLEKLF
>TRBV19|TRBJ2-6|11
ASRDFGANVLT
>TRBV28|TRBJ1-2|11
ASSSPGRVGYT
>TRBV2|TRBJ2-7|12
ASSEDRGANEQY
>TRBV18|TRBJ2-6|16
ASSPRTGAYSGANVLT
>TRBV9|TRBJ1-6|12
ASSRTGANSPLH
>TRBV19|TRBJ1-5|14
ASSFRRGDGNQPQH
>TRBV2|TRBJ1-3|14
ASSGQMWATGNTIY
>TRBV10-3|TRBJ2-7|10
AISQGSYEQY
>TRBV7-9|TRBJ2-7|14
ASSPLPGQGSVGQY
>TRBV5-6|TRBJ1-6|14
ASSLAGGSGNSPLH
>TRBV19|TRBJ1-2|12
ASDRDREFYGYT
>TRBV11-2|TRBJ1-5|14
ASSLDGALSNQPQH
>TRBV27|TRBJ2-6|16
ASRKLGQGYSGANVLT
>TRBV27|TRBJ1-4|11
ASSVGREAKLF
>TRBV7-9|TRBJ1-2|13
ASSLGRASNYGYT
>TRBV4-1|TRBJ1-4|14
ASSQAGGSTNEKLF
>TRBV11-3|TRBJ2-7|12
ASSPRPDSYEQY
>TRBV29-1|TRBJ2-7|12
SVEERGASYEQY
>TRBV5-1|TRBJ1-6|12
ASSLSPGISPLH
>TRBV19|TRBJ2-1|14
ASSIQASGSGNEQF
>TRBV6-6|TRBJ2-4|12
ASSSSGGRNIQY
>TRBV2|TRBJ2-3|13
ASSRAGGSTDTQY
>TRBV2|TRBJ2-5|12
ASRPRLAEETQY
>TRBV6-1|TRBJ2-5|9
ASNVGETQY